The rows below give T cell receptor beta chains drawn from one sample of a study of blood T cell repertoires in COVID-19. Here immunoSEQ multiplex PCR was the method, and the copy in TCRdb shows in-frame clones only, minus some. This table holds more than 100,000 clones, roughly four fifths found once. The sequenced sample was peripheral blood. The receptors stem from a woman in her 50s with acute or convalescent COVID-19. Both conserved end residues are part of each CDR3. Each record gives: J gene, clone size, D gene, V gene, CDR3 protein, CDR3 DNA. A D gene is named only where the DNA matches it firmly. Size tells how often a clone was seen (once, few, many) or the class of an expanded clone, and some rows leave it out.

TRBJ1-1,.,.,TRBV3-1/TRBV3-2,CASSHWGENTEAFF,TGTGCCAGCAGCCATTGGGGGGAGAACACTGAAGCTTTCTTT
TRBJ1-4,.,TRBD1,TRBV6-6,CASSSQQGPYEKLFF,TGTGCCAGCAGTTCCCAACAGGGGCCCTATGAAAAACTGTTTTTT
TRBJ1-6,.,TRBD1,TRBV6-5,CASRAPGQSNSPLHF,TGTGCCAGCAGAGCACCGGGACAGAGTAATTCACCCCTCCACTTT
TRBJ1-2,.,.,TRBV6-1,CASSEYSEGYTF,TGTGCCAGCAGTGAATATAGTGAGGGCTACACCTTC
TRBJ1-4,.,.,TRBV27,CASSAQGKVGKLFF,TGTGCCAGCAGCGCCCAGGGGAAAGTTGGGAAACTGTTTTTT
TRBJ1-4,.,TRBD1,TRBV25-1,CASSETGVGEKLFF,TGTGCCAGCAGTGAGACAGGGGTCGGCGAAAAACTGTTTTTT
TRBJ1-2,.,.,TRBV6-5,CASSLRGVGYTF,TGTGCCAGCAGCCTACGGGGGGTTGGCTACACCTTC
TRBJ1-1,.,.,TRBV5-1,CASSLSGRSDEAFF,TGCGCCAGCAGCTTGTCAGGGCGTTCTGATGAAGCTTTCTTT
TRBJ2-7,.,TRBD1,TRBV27,CASSPEAPGQGPYEQYF,TGTGCCAGCAGTCCAGAGGCTCCCGGACAGGGGCCCTACGAGCAGTACTTC
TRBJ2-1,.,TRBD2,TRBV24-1,CATSDATGTSVNEQFF,TGTGCCACCAGTGATGCTACCGGGACTAGCGTCAATGAGCAGTTCTTC
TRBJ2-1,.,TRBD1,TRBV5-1,CASSLYSTGGSYNEQFF,TGCGCCAGCAGCTTGTACTCGACAGGGGGCTCCTACAATGAGCAGTTCTTC
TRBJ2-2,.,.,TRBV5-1,CASKFGGTGELFF,TGCGCCAGCAAGTTTGGGGGGACCGGGGAGCTGTTTTTT
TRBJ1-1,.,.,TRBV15,CATSRDWEDTEAFF,TGTGCCACCAGCAGAGATTGGGAGGACACTGAAGCTTTCTTT
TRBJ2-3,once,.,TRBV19,CASSWTSDTQYF,TGTGCCAGTAGTTGGACTTCGGATACGCAGTATTTT
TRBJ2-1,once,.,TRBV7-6,CASSLASGLVFSNEQFF,TGTGCCAGCAGCTTAGCGTCAGGGTTGGTGTTTTCCAATGAGCAGTTCTTC
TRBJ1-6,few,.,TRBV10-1,CASSDPGENNSPLHF,TGCGCCAGCAGTGACCCGGGAGAAAATAATTCACCCCTCCACTTT
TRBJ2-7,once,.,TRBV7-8,CASSLALTPSYEQYF,TGTGCCAGCAGCTTAGCTCTAACCCCATCCTACGAGCAGTACTTC
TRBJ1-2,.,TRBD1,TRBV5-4,CASSFGQGGYTF,TGTGCCAGCAGCTTTGGACAGGGTGGCTACACCTTC
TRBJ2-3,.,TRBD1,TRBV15,CATSHRGLGGDTQYF,TGTGCCACCAGTCACAGGGGCTTAGGAGGAGATACGCAGTATTTT
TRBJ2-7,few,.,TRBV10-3,CAIRTGSYEQYF,TGTGCCATCAGGACAGGCTCCTACGAGCAGTACTTC
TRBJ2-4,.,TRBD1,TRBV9,CASSVFGDSPPGAKNIQYF,TGTGCCAGCAGCGTATTCGGGGACAGCCCACCAGGGGCCAAAAACATTCAGTACTTC
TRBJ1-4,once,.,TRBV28,CASSSDRGGRLF,TGTGCCAGCAGTTCGGACCGGGGGGGGCGTCTATTT
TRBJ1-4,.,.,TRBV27,CASSSPRTSATNEKLFF,TGTGCCAGCAGTTCCCCCCGCACCTCAGCAACTAATGAAAAACTGTTTTTT
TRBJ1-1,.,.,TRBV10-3,CAISESIPNTEAFF,TGTGCCATCAGTGAGTCCATTCCGAACACTGAAGCTTTCTTT
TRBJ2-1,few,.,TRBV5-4,CASSLGGPQDSYNEQFF,TGTGCCAGCAGCTTGGGAGGGCCCCAGGACTCCTACAATGAGCAGTTCTTC
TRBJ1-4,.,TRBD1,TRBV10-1,CASEGTVPATNEKLFF,TGCGCCAGCGAGGGGACAGTTCCTGCAACTAATGAAAAACTGTTTTTT
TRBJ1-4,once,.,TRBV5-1,CASATGNNEKLFF,TGCGCCAGCGCCACAGGAAATAATGAAAAACTGTTTTTT
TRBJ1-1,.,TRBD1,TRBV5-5,CASRQQGGNTEAFF,TGTGCCAGCAGGCAACAGGGGGGGAACACTGAAGCTTTCTTT
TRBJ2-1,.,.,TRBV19,CASSIPWRAEQFF,TGTGCCAGTAGTATTCCCTGGCGGGCAGAGCAGTTCTTC
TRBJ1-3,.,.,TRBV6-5,CASSRAATSGNTIYF,TGTGCCAGCAGTCGAGCGGCGACCTCTGGAAACACCATATATTTT
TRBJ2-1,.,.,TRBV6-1,CASSLTSEQFF,TGTGCCAGCAGCTTAACATCTGAGCAGTTCTTC
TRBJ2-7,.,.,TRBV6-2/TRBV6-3,CASSYPRQSYEQYF,TGTGCCAGCAGTTACCCCCGACAGTCCTACGAGCAGTACTTC
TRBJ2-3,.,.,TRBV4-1,CASSQRLGDTQYF,TGCGCCAGCAGCCAAAGACTTGGGGATACGCAGTATTTT
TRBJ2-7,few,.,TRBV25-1,CASSGPTQSEQYF,TGTGCCAGCAGTGGGCCGACACAATCCGAGCAGTACTTC
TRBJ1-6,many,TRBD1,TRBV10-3,CAIRNPTGGEDSPLHF,TGTGCCATCAGGAACCCGACAGGGGGCGAGGATTCACCCCTCCACTTT
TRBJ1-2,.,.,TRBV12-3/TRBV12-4,CASSQDSVYGYTF,TGTGCCAGCAGTCAGGACAGTGTCTATGGCTACACCTTC
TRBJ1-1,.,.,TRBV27,CASSLVRRARHLNTEAFF,TGTGCCAGCAGTCTGGTTCGCAGGGCCCGCCACCTAAACACTGAAGCTTTCTTT
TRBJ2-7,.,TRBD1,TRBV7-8,CASSLGTGPYEQYF,TGTGCCAGCAGCTTAGGGACAGGCCCCTACGAGCAGTACTTC
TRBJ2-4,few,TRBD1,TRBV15,CATSALDRDLWAKNIQYF,TGTGCCACCAGCGCCTTGGACAGGGATCTGTGGGCCAAAAACATTCAGTACTTC
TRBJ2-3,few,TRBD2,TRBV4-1,CASSQDPPRGGLSLSTDTQYF,TGCGCCAGCAGCCAAGACCCTCCTCGGGGAGGGCTATCACTTAGCACAGATACGCAGTATTTT
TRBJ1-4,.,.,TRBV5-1,CASSFQGLNEKLFF,TGCGCCAGCAGCTTTCAGGGATTAAATGAAAAACTGTTTTTT
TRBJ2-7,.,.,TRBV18,CASSPLSRQVLGEQYF,TGTGCCAGCTCACCACTGTCCCGACAGGTACTAGGCGAGCAGTACTTC
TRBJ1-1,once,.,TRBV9,CASSAYITGNTEAFF,TGTGCCAGCAGCGCATACATCACAGGGAACACTGAAGCTTTCTTT
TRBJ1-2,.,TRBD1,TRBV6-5,CASEPGQNYGYTF,TGTGCCAGTGAACCGGGACAGAACTATGGCTACACCTTC
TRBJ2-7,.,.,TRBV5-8,CASSSDTPYEQYF,TGTGCCAGCAGCTCAGACACGCCCTACGAGCAGTACTTC
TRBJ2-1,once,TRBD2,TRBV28,CASSTTSRGYNEQFF,TGTGCCAGCAGTACGACTAGCCGGGGATACAATGAGCAGTTCTTC